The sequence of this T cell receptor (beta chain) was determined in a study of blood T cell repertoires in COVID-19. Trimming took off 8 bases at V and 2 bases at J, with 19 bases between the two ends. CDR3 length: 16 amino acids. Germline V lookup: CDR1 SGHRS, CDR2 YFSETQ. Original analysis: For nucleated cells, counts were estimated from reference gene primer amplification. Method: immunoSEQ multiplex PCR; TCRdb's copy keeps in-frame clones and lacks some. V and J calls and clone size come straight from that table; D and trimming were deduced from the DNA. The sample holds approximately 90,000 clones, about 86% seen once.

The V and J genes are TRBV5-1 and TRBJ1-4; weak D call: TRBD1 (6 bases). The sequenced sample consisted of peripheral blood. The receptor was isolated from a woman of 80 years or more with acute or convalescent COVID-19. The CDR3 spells CASRNRAGDTNEKLFF. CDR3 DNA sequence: TGCGCCAGTCGAAACAGGGCCGGTGACACTAATGAAAAACTGTTTTTT.